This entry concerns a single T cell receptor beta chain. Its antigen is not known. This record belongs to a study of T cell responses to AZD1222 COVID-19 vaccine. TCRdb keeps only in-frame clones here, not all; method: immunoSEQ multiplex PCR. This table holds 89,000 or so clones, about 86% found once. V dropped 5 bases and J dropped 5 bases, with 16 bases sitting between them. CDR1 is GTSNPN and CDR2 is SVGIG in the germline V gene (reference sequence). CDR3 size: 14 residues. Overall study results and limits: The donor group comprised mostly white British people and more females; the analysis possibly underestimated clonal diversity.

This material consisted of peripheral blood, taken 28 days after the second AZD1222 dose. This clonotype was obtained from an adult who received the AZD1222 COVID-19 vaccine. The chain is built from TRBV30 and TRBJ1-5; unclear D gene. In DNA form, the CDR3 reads TGTGCCTGGGTCCAGCAGGCAGGCGATCAGCCCCAGCATTTT. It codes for CAWVQQAGDQPQHF.